This section outlines one T cell receptor beta chain sequence together with its context. Its specificity is unknown. The data derive from a study of cytomegalovirus exposure and HLA in healthy donors. Study results and caveats: According to the study, roughly 160 TCR beta chains were cytomegalovirus-associated.

Using immunoSEQ multiplex PCR, the repertoire was profiled, and TCRdb retains in-frame clones only, with some absent. In the table there are 240,000 or so clones, around 86% of which are singletons. This CDR3 contains 18 residues. V gave up 2 bases and J gave up 7 bases; unmatched junction bases: 13. The sample comprised PBMCs. The TCR comes from a woman younger than 45 in good health and CMV-seropositive. The gene calls are TRBV23-1 and TRBJ2-1; TRBD2 aligns across 11 bases. TRBV23-1 is known as an ORF, though its function is uncertain. The CDR3 nucleotides are TGCGCCAGCAGTCAACCATTAAGGGGACTAGCGGTGGAGAATGAGCAGTTCTTC. This gives the protein CASSQPLRGLAVENEQFF.